These 25 T cell receptor beta chains were sequenced from one sample in a study of T cell repertoires in cytomegalovirus infection. For these receptors, no antigen is known. TCRdb analysed the reads with MiXCR anew, one entry per CDR3 protein. The table includes fewer than 900,000 distinct CDR3 sequences, 25% to 30% detected once. Sequenced here: cultured CD8+ T cells from PBMCs, sampled from culture after CMV antigen stimulation. The receptors originated from a human donor in good health (CMV status not recorded). Some clones in this sample may be carry-over from other donors' samples.

J is TRBJ2-1 and V is TRBV2; 7 bases agree with TRBD1. V shed 10 bases and J 8 bases; nucleotides not matched to a gene: 14. CDR3 length equals 14 residues. Germline V CDR1 and CDR2: SNHLY, FYNNEI. The CDR3 region is CATDRERVMDEQFF. CDR3 in DNA: TGTGCCACCGACAGGGAAAGGGTAATGGATGAGCAGTTCTTC.

This chain connects TRBV24-1 to TRBJ1-1; no firm D call. CDR1 and CDR2 (germline): KGHDR, SFDVKD. The V end was cut by 5 bases, the J end by 7 bases, with 31 bases between. The CDR3 has 19 amino acids. The CDR3 DNA sequence: TGTGCCACCAGTGGTCGGCCCAGGTCATGGGAAGTACCAGAAGTTGAAGCTTTCTTT. Translation gives CATSGRPRSWEVPEVEAFF.

The V gene is TRBV13, the J gene TRBJ2-4; D is possibly TRBD1 (5 bases). Germline V gives CDR1 PRHDT, CDR2 FYEKMQ (reference sequence). V was pared by 1 base and J by 3 bases, with 13 bases between. This CDR3 region has 16 residues. The CDR3 DNA reads TGTGCCAGCAGCTTAGAGGGGTCCAGATACAAAAACATTCAGTACTTC. Translating gives CASSLEGSRYKNIQYF.

V and J are TRBV7-2 and TRBJ1-2, with 10 nucleotides matching TRBD1. Trimming cost V 8 bases and J 4 bases; bases outside gene matches: 4. Germline CDR1 reads SGHTA; CDR2 reads FQGNSA. This CDR3 spans 13 amino acids. The CDR3 nucleotides read TGTGCCAGCGACAGGGGGCCGATCTATGGCTACACCTTC. Translated: CASDRGPIYGYTF.

In its sample, this clonotype was seen a few times. As DNA, the CDR3 is TGTGCCAGCAGCCCCTCACAGGGATCGGGTAGCACAGATACGCAGTATTTT. This gives the protein CASSPSQGSGSTDTQYF. The chain links TRBV7-8 to TRBJ2-3; tentatively, D is TRBD1 (6 bases). The CDR3 length is 17 residues. The ends were cut back, 5 bases at V and 0 bases at J, with 18 bases in the middle. Per germline, CDR1 SGHVS and CDR2 FQNEAQ.

The chain employs TRBV6-1 and TRBJ1-1; 8 nucleotides line up with TRBD1. Unmatched junction bases numbered 5, after V lost 8 bases and J lost 6 bases. The CDR3 is 12 residues long. Germline-derived CDR1 and CDR2 are MNHNS and SASEGT. The CDR3 sequence: CASGYRGAEAFF. Written as DNA, the CDR3 is TGTGCCAGCGGATACAGGGGGGCTGAAGCTTTCTTT.

The table lists this clonotype with a few counts. This rearrangement joins TRBV10-1 to TRBJ2-1; D might be TRBD1 (6 bases). The germline V and J ends were trimmed by 3 bases and 7 bases, with 16 bases remaining between them. Looked up from germline, CDR1 is WNHNN and CDR2 is SYGVQD (reference sequence). The CDR3 sequence is 15 residues long. The CDR3, as DNA: TGCGCCAGCAGTGAACGGCAGGGGATGTGGAATGAGCAGTTCTTC. Residues: CASSERQGMWNEQFF.

V is TRBV5-5 and J is TRBJ2-1; D call uncertain. Germline V gene data show CDR1 as SGHKS and CDR2 as YYEKEE (reference sequence). The CDR3 totals 13 residues. The germline V and J ends were trimmed by 6 bases and 8 bases, with 15 bases remaining between them. CDR3 DNA: TGTGCCAGCATATTTACTCCAGCATATGAGCAGTTCTTC. Its protein product is CASIFTPAYEQFF.

The chain links TRBV6-8 to TRBJ1-2; 9 nucleotides agree with TRBD1. The germline CDR1 and CDR2 sequences are MNHGY and SAAAGT. The V segment lost 2 bases and the J segment 3 bases; nucleotides outside the gene matches: 10. The CDR3 loop spans 17 amino acids. CDR3 coding DNA: TGTGCCAGCAGTTACCTCCCCCGGACAGGGGACGACTATGGCTACACCTTC. Translated, it gives CASSYLPRTGDDYGYTF.

The J gene is TRBJ2-3, the V gene TRBV4-1; TRBD2 is a possible D gene (5 bases). Between the trimmed V and J ends, which lost 1 base and 5 bases, there was a span of 10 bases. The CDR3 has 14 amino acids. Germline V gene data show CDR1 as MGHRA and CDR2 as YSYEKL. The CDR3: CASSQAGDGDTQYF. In DNA form, the CDR3 reads TGCGCCAGCAGCCAAGCCGGGGATGGAGATACGCAGTATTTT.

In its sample, this clonotype was seen many times. The chain carries TRBV12-3 or TRBV12-4 and TRBJ2-7; no reliable D call. The V gene lost 6 bases and the J gene lost 3 bases, with 9 bases spanning the gap. The CDR3 has 12 amino acids. The CDR3 loop reads CASSQGYYEQYV. The CDR3 DNA follows: TGTGCCAGCAGCCAAGGATACTACGAGCAGTACGTC.

The chain joins TRBV10-3 to TRBJ2-3; D is perhaps TRBD1 or TRBD2 (5 bases each). This CDR3 comprises 14 residues. The V end lost 11 bases, the J end lost 1 base, and 16 bases lay between the germline ends. The germline V gene encodes CDR1 ENHRY and CDR2 SYGVKD. CDR3 in amino acids: CASTVGDGTDTQYF. Here the CDR3 DNA reads TGTGCCTCCACAGTGGGGGATGGCACAGATACGCAGTATTTT.

This clonotype was seen more than once but under ten times. The chain has TRBV4-1 and TRBJ2-1; TRBD1 matches at 10 bases. Germline V lookup: CDR1 MGHRA, CDR2 YSYEKL. The CDR3 extends over 18 amino acids. Trimming took 4 bases from V and 7 from J; bases not matched to a gene: 16. This chain's CDR3 is CASSPLGIRTGGRNEQFF. Written as DNA, the CDR3 is TGCGCCAGCAGCCCGCTGGGGATACGGACAGGGGGTCGGAATGAGCAGTTCTTC.

This clonotype was seen only a few times. The rearrangement joins TRBV6-8 to TRBJ1-5; no clear D gene. Trimming took off 10 bases at V and 2 bases at J, with 15 bases between the two ends. CDR1 and CDR2 (germline): MNHGY, SAAAGT. The CDR3 spans 14 residues. The CDR3 loop reads CAISGVQCNQPQHF. The CDR3 nucleotides read TGTGCCATCTCCGGGGTCCAGTGCAATCAGCCCCAGCATTTT.

This clonotype was seen more than once but under ten times. The rearrangement links TRBV9 to TRBJ1-2; D uncertain. The V end was cut by 4 bases, the J end by 4 bases, with 20 bases between. Germline V gene data show CDR1 as SGDLS and CDR2 as YYNGEE. CDR3 length: 16 residues. The CDR3 sequence is CASSPQSGGASYGYTF. In DNA, the CDR3 is TGTGCCAGCAGCCCCCAATCAGGCGGAGCCAGCTATGGCTACACCTTC.

The sample holds a few counts of this clonotype. The rearrangement joins TRBV12-5 to TRBJ2-5; D gene ambiguous. The CDR3 contains 15 residues. The ends were cut back, 6 bases at V and 2 bases at J, with 16 bases in the middle. The germline V gene encodes CDR1 LGHNT and CDR2 FRNRAP. CDR3 DNA: TGTGCTAGTGGCAATCCATACCCTAGTCAAGAGACCCAGTACTTC. Protein product: CASGNPYPSQETQYF.

This clonotype was counted between two and nine times. CDR3 sequence (DNA): TGTGCCAGCAGCCATGCCCGGGGATCCTACGAGCAGTACTTC. Amino acids: CASSHARGSYEQYF. This chain joins TRBV14 and TRBJ2-7; a weak D match, TRBD2 (5 bases). The germline V gene encodes CDR1 SGHDN and CDR2 FVKESK. This CDR3 is 14 amino acids long. Between the trimmed V and J ends, which lost 3 bases and 1 base, there was a span of 10 bases.

V gene TRBV6-5 combines with J gene TRBJ2-1, with 9 bases lining up with TRBD1. The germline CDR1 and CDR2 sequences are MNHEY and SVGAGI. CDR3 size: 13 residues. V shed 5 bases, J shed 8 bases, and the junction held 4 bases outside the gene matches. The CDR3, as DNA: TGTGCCAGCAGTGGGACAGGGTGGGATGAGCAGTTCTTC. Translation gives CASSGTGWDEQFF.

This clonotype was observed a few times. The V call is TRBV4-2, the J call TRBJ2-3, with 12 bases lining up with TRBD2. The CDR3 is 17 residues long. With V trimmed by 4 bases and J by 6 bases, 11 bases remained unmatched. Looked up from germline, CDR1 is LGHNA and CDR2 is YNFKEQ. This chain's CDR3 is CASSLRSPSGGDDTQYF. The CDR3 nucleotides read TGTGCCAGCAGCCTCAGGAGCCCTAGCGGGGGGGATGATACGCAGTATTTT.

This clonotype was seen a few times. This sequence joins TRBV20-1 and TRBJ2-7, with a weak D call TRBD2 (7 bases). Germline V gene lookup returns CDR1 DFQATT and CDR2 SNEGSKA (reference sequence). Trimming pared 6 bases from V and 0 bases from J, leaving 12 bases between. The CDR3 covers 13 residues. The chain's CDR3 is CSASGDNSYEQYV. The CDR3 DNA is TGCAGTGCCAGCGGGGACAACTCCTACGAGCAGTACGTC.

Worth noting for this clonotype: A clone one base away is much larger, so this may be a read error. The J gene is TRBJ2-1, the V gene TRBV3-1; 7 bases match TRBD2. CDR3 length: 20 amino acids. The germline CDR1 and CDR2 sequences are LGHDT and YNNKEL (reference sequence). V dropped 4 bases and J dropped 0; count of bases not matched to a gene: 18. The CDR3 protein is CASSREGLGDVLSSYNEQFF. The DNA of the CDR3 is TGTGCCAGCAGCCGAGAAGGACTAGGGGACGTTCTGAGCTCCTACAATGAGCAGTTCTTC.

As to this clonotype: The junction shows a germline mismatch at one end, possibly a read error. The chain links TRBV11-3 to TRBJ2-1, with TRBD1 identical over 7 bases. The V gene's germline CDR1 is SGHNT and CDR2 YENEEA. The CDR3 is 15 amino acids. The CDR3 coding sequence is TGTGCCAACAGCTTATACAGGGGACCCTACAATGAGCAGTTCTTC. Amino acid sequence: CANSLYRGPYNEQFF.

This clonotype turned up a few times. The CDR3 coding sequence is TGTGCCAGCAGTGATACTATGGAGGAAACTCTGGCGGGAGATACGCAGTATTTT. This translates into CASSDTMEETLAGDTQYF. This rearrangement joins TRBV2 to TRBJ2-3; weak D call: TRBD2 (5 bases). V was shortened by 3 bases and J by 5 bases, with 24 bases between the two germline ends. Germline loops: CDR1 SNHLY, CDR2 FYNNEI. The CDR3 length is 18 residues.

This clonotype came up a few times. The V call is TRBV20-1, the J call TRBJ1-5; 10 nucleotides line up with TRBD1. Germline loops: CDR1 DFQATT, CDR2 SNEGSKA (reference sequence). V was pared by 2 bases and J by 4 bases, with 2 bases of the junction left unmatched. The CDR3 spans 14 residues. The CDR3 loop reads CSARRTGGNQPQHF. CDR3 DNA: TGCAGTGCTAGAAGGACAGGGGGGAATCAGCCCCAGCATTTT.

At least ten counts were recorded for this clonotype. The chain recombines TRBV7-9 with TRBJ1-2; unclear D gene. The CDR3 consists of 14 residues. Germline V gene lookup returns CDR1 SEHNR and CDR2 FQNEAQ (reference sequence). The ends were cut back, 5 bases at V and 8 bases at J, with 18 bases in the middle. CDR3 protein: CASSPPNTARGYTF. CDR3 bases: TGTGCCAGCAGCCCACCAAATACCGCGAGAGGCTACACCTTC. The full variable domain, rest sourced from reference TRBV7-9 and TRBJ1-2, is DTGVSQNPRHKITKRGQNVTFRCDPISEHNRLYWYRQTLGQGPEFLTYFQNEAQLEKSRLLSDRFSAERPKGSFSTLEIQRTEQGDSAMYLCASSPPNTARGYTFGSGTRLTVV.